A single TCR beta chain is shown here with its context. No cognate antigen has been identified for it. The record has no base qualities; no much larger clone is one base away. Genomic DNA was extracted from sorted cells for sequencing of the TCRbeta CDR3 region. TCRbeta CDR3 regions were sequenced using the immunoSEQ Assay. Not all clones reach the TCRdb copy of this immuneACCESS table, which keeps in-frame sequences only. Checked studies attribute under half of the gap to unresolved V genes and leave the rest unexplained. In all, the sample holds about 63,000 clones, and 85% to 90% of those were seen once. Roughly 10% of the sample is taken by the ten largest. This sample was included in a study of OX40 agonist ivuxolimab in advanced cancers. Describing the broader study: Ivuxolimab was an agonistic, fully human IgG2 monoclonal antibody directed against OX40 (CD134), a costimulatory receptor. Peripheral TCRbeta sequencing aimed to test whether ivuxolimab altered TCR sequence diversity and caused clonal T-cell expansion. A male proportion of around 81% and a mean age of approximately 61 years, ranging from about 23 to 90, were recorded for the dose-escalation cohort. Intravenous ivuxolimab was administered to patients every 2 weeks at six dose levels: 0.01, 0.1, 0.3, 1.5, 3 and 10 mg/kg. The monotherapy dose-escalation portion (N of about 50 patients) of the phase I ivuxolimab trial is reported in the paper. Patients were allowed to have had prior anti-PD-1, anti-PD-L1 or anti-CTLA-4 therapy, and approximately 40% of the dose-escalation patients had previously received checkpoint inhibitors. Partial responses occurred in three dose-escalation patients: two with cutaneous melanoma and one with hepatocellular carcinoma. Among the approximately 50 dose-escalation patients, approximately 20 had hepatocellular carcinoma, 15 melanoma, 9 renal cell carcinoma and 9 head and neck cancer.

What the research found in general, with its limitations: Low levels of normalized T-cell clonal expansion were also seen in some patients who did not respond. The antigen specificity of the clonally expanded peripheral T cells was not determined. Partial responders in the 0.1-3.0 mg/kg groups had among the lowest normalized peripheral clonal expansion, especially among CD8+ T cells. At doses of 0.1 to 3.0 mg/kg, clonal expansion of both CD4+ and CD8+ T cells in blood was seen between baseline and week 6. After ivuxolimab, CD8+ T cells had more expanded clones than CD4+ T cells on average.

Patients with autoimmune disease history or receiving systemic immunosuppression were excluded from the trial. Peripheral blood for TCR sequencing was collected from all dose cohorts at baseline, on cycle 4 day 1, and on cycle 7 day 1. The samples were drawn from a first-in-human, open-label, multicenter phase I dose-escalation trial of ivuxolimab. The trial enrolled adults with locally advanced or metastatic head and neck squamous cell, hepatocellular, melanoma or renal cell carcinoma. CD4+ and CD8+ T cells were sorted separately from peripheral blood before TCR sequencing. Sequences SEHNR (CDR1) and FQNEAQ (CDR2) are obtained from the germline V gene (reference sequence). For this chain, trimming is 3 bases at the V end and 1 base at the J end, and the number of junction bases without a gene match is 0. The CDR3, from cysteine to phenylalanine, totals 17 residues. Just CDR3 DNA is preserved here, 51 bases in frame from base 1.

The sequence joins TRBV7-9 to TRBJ2-2; 15 junctional bases match TRBD2. This receptor was taken from an adult with an advanced solid tumor such as melanoma, head and neck, liver or kidney cancer. The material was CD4+ or CD8+ T cells sorted from blood, obtained in a trial of the OX40 agonist ivuxolimab. The CDR3 region reads CASSLGLAGGNTGELFF. DNA sequence: TGTGCCAGCAGCTTGGGACTAGCGGGAGGGAACACCGGGGAGCTGTTTTTT.